The rows below give T cell receptor beta chains drawn from one sample of a study of blood T cells in healthy people across ages. TCRdb fed the 5' RACE reads into MiXCR, producing one record per CDR3 protein. The data show around 900,000 distinct CDR3 sequences, 25% to 35% seen once. The specimen was blood. Receptors originate from an elderly woman in good health. Both conserved end residues are trimmed from each CDR3. The order of the fields is V gene, J gene, CDR3 protein.

>TRBV6-1|TRBJ2-7
ASSEGGGLFYEQY
>TRBV10-3|TRBJ1-2
AISDMSGGYT
>TRBV7-9|TRBJ2-1
ASKGGTGVFSYNEQF
>TRBV5-1|TRBJ2-1
ASSLDRGQIYNEQF
>TRBV18|TRBJ2-6
ASSPLGRPGANILT
>TRBV7-8|.
ASSLSGSFSEQY
>TRBV7-2|TRBJ1-2
ASSARAALRDGCT
>TRBV5-6|TRBJ2-5
ASITLGVQGGQETQY
>TRBV7-2|TRBJ2-3
ASSFHIGGGPDTQY
>TRBV12-3/TRBV12-4|TRBJ1-2
TSSSQGGYT
>TRBV13|TRBJ2-1
ASKKALPARNEQF
>TRBV6-2/TRBV6-3|TRBJ1-2
ASQSGTGVHGYT
>TRBV12-3/TRBV12-4|TRBJ1-1
ASSVDKNTEAF
>TRBV7-2|TRBJ1-4
ASSLGKNTGEGEKLF
>TRBV6-5|TRBJ2-7
ASSYPGTSEQY
>TRBV7-2|TRBJ2-1
ASSLGATSGEQF
>TRBV7-9|TRBJ2-7
ASNFGQGGEQY
>TRBV3-1|TRBJ2-1
ASSLFEGNEQF
>TRBV6-2/TRBV6-3|TRBJ2-3
ASSYPTGLAGPSTDTQY
>TRBV29-1|TRBJ2-2
SAIGTFNAGELF
>TRBV30|TRBJ2-1
AWSVGQGVGNEQF
>TRBV11-2|TRBJ2-6
ASSLDRGANVLT
>TRBV12-3/TRBV12-4|TRBJ1-1
ASSPRGGNKGAF
>TRBV28|TRBJ1-2
ASSRSGGYT
>TRBV18|TRBJ2-5
ASSPVYGYDQETQY
>TRBV2|TRBJ2-5
ASSGTGGTQY
>TRBV2|TRBJ1-3
ASRIGGYPGNTIY
>TRBV27|TRBJ1-5
ASSNAGGSQPQH
>TRBV4-3|TRBJ1-4
ASSQDLNTGAREKLF
>TRBV20-1|TRBJ1-1
SARVWESSAEAF
>TRBV2|TRBJ1-2
ASSEARPGGRYGYT
>TRBV2|TRBJ2-7
ASSGLAALHEQY
>TRBV27|TRBJ2-3
ASSFRAGDTQY
>TRBV19|TRBJ2-7
ASSHFSGPGQGGEQY
>TRBV21-1|TRBJ2-1
ASSKEANEQF
>TRBV19|TRBJ1-3
ASSPQEQGGGNTIY
>TRBV7-2|TRBJ1-2
ASSQDRGSYGYT
>TRBV27|TRBJ1-6
ASRLLPSSYNSPLH
>TRBV9|TRBJ1-5
ASSVGPLGGQPQH
>TRBV7-9|TRBJ2-1
AISVGGGPYNEQF
>TRBV30|TRBJ2-1
AWSRGDSYNEQF
>TRBV7-8|TRBJ2-7
ASSHYPNGAYEQY
>TRBV5-1|TRBJ2-2
AGSWGQDATGELF
>TRBV5-5|TRBJ1-2
ASSFGQGFRYGYT
>TRBV5-1|TRBJ1-2
ASSLRADGYT